The T cell receptor beta chain under discussion was sequenced for a study of OX40 agonist ivuxolimab in advanced cancers. Germline V CDR1 and CDR2: MGHRA, YSYEKL. The CDR3 is 15 amino acids. The V and J ends lost 2 bases and 4 bases, in that order; junction bases with no gene match: 6. TCRdb keeps only in-frame clones here, not all; method: immunoSEQ multiplex PCR. The sample holds under 45,000 clones, about 72% seen once. The TCR sequence derives from an adult with an advanced solid tumor such as melanoma, head and neck, liver or kidney cancer. The V and J genes are TRBV4-1 and TRBJ1-2; 8 bases are shared with TRBD1. The sequencing used CD4+ or CD8+ T cells sorted from blood, collected in a trial of the OX40 agonist ivuxolimab. This CDR3 is CASSQIPGTGYGYTF. The DNA for the CDR3 is TGCGCCAGCAGCCAAATCCCCGGGACAGGCTATGGCTACACCTTC.